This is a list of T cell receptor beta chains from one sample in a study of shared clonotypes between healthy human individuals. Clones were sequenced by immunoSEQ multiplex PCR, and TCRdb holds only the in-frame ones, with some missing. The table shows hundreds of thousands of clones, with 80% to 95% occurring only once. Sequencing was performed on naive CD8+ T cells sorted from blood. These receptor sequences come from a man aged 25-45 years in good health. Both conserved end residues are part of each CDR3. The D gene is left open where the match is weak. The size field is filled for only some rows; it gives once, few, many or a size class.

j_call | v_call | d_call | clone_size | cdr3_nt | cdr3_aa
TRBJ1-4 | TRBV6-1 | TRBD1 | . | TGTGCCAGCAGTGCCCCCGCCGGGACAGGCATTTATAATGAAAAACTGTTTTTT | CASSAPAGTGIYNEKLFF
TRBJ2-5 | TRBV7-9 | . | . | TGTGCCAGCAGCTGGGTAGGGACTGGGGAGACCCAGTACTTC | CASSWVGTGETQYF
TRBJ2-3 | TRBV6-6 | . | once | TGTGCCATCCAGTCCAGGGTGGGCACAGATACGCAGTATTTT | CAIQSRVGTDTQYF
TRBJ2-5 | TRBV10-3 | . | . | TGTGCCATCAGTGGGGGGGTCAACCAAGAGACCCAGTACTTC | CAISGGVNQETQYF
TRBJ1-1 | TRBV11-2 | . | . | TGTGCCAGCAGCTTTGGGGCGGGCACTGAAGCTTTCTTT | CASSFGAGTEAFF
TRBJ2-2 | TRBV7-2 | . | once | TGTGCCAGCAGGCCCCTGGGGGCCACCGGGGAGCTGTTTTTT | CASRPLGATGELFF
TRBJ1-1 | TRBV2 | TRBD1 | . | TGTGCCAGCATTGGCAGGGGGCGACATGCTTTCTTT | CASIGRGRHAFF
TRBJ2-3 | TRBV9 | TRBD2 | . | TGTGCCAGCAGCATCGCGGGAGGCCCAGATACGCAGTATTTT | CASSIAGGPDTQYF
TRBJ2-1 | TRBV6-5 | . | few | TGTGCCAGCAGTTACTCGAACTACAATGAGCAGTTCTTC | CASSYSNYNEQFF
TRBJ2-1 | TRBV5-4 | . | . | TGTGCCAGCAGCTTGGGGCAGGATGAGCAGTTCTTC | CASSLGQDEQFF
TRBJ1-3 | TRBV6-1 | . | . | TGTGCCAGCAGTGAACTCTTCGGAATTTGGGGGCGCGGAAACACCATATATTTT | CASSELFGIWGRGNTIYF
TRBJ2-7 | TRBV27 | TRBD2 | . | TGTGCCAGCAGTTTATGGACTAGCGGCGAAGGCGAGCAGTACTTC | CASSLWTSGEGEQYF
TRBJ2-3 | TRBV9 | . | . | TGTGCCAGCAGCGTAGACGCAGATACGCAGTATTTT | CASSVDADTQYF
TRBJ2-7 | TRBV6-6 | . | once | TGTGCCAGCAGTTATGGGCCTACCGAGCAGTACTTC | CASSYGPTEQYF
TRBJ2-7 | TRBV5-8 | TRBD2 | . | TGTGCCAGCAGCCCCCGTTGGTCAGCGGGAGGGTACGAGCAGTACTTC | CASSPRWSAGGYEQYF
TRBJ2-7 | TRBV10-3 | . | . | TGTGCCATCAGTGAGCCCCGGAAACTCTACGAGCAGTACTTC | CAISEPRKLYEQYF
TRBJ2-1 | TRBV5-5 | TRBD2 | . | TGTGCCAGCAGCTCTCAACTAGCGGGAGTTTACAATGAGCAGTTCTTC | CASSSQLAGVYNEQFF
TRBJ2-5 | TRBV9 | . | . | TGTGCCAGCAGCGCCGGGACGCTGCTGGAGACCCAGTACTTC | CASSAGTLLETQYF
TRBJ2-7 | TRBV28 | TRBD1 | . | TGTGCCAGCAGTCACACGTACGACAGGGGTAGGTACGAGCAGTACTTC | CASSHTYDRGRYEQYF
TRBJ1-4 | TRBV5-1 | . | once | TGCGCCAGCAGCTGGTTACCTCCCGCCACCATCGGATCCGCAACTAATGAAAAACTGTTTTTT | CASSWLPPATIGSATNEKLFF
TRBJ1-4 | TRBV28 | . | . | TGTGCCAGCAGTGCAGTACAGGGTGGCAATGAAAAACTGTTTTTT | CASSAVQGGNEKLFF
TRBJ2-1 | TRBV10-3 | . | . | TGTGCCATCGGCGCGGGGTATAATGAGCAGTTCTTC | CAIGAGYNEQFF
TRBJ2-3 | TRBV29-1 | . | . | TGCAGCGTCCAAGGGTCAACTAGCACAGATACGCAGTATTTT | CSVQGSTSTDTQYF
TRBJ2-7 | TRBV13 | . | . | TGTGCCAGCAGCCGGACACGCCTGGACGAGCAGTACTTC | CASSRTRLDEQYF
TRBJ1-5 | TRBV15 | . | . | TGTGCCACCAGCAGAGCTGGGGCTCAGCCCCAGCATTTT | CATSRAGAQPQHF
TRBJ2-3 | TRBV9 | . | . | TGTGCCAGCAGCGTCGCTTCCGGCAGGGAGTTTACAGATACGCAGTATTTT | CASSVASGREFTDTQYF
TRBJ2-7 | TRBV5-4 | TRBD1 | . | TGTGCCAGCAGCTTCTATGGGACAGGGGACTACGAGCAGTACTTC | CASSFYGTGDYEQYF
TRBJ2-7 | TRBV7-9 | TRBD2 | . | TGTGCCAGCAGTACTACCCGGGAGGCGTACGAGCAGTACTTC | CASSTTREAYEQYF
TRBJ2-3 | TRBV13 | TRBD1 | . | TGTGCCAGCAGTTCCACAGGGGATGGGCTGAGTACGCAGTATTTT | CASSSTGDGLSTQYF
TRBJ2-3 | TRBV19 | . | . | TGTGCCAGTAGTATACTGAACACAGATACGCAGTATTTT | CASSILNTDTQYF
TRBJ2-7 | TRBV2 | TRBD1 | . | TGTGCCAGCTTGGGACAGGGGGGGGCCGAGCAGTACTTC | CASLGQGGAEQYF
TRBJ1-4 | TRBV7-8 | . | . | TGTGCCAGCAGCGCGCAAGGCCTTCTAGAAAAACTGTTTTTT | CASSAQGLLEKLFF
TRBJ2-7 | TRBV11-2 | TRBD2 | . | TGTGCCACCCGGACTAGCGAGCGCTCCGAGCAGTACTTC | CATRTSERSEQYF
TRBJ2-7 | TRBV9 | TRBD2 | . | TGTGCCAGCAGCCCATCTAGCGGGAGCCACGAGCAGTACTTC | CASSPSSGSHEQYF
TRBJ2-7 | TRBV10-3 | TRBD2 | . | TGTGCCATCAGTGTTGCGGGAGCCTACGAGCAGTACTTC | CAISVAGAYEQYF
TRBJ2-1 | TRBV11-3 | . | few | TGTGCCAGCAGCGACTCGTGGAGCTCCTACAATGAGCAGTTCTTC | CASSDSWSSYNEQFF
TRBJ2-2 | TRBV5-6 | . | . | TGTGCCAGCAGCTCACCAGGAGGTTCTAGCGGGGAGCTGTTTTTT | CASSSPGGSSGELFF
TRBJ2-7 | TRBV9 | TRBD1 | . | TGTGCCAGCAGCGTAGTGGACAGGGGCTACGAGCAGTACTTC | CASSVVDRGYEQYF
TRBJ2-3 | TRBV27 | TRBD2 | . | TGTGCCAGCAGAAAGGAGCGGGAGCTCACAGATACGCAGTATTTT | CASRKERELTDTQYF
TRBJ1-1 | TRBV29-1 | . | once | TGCAGCGTTGAAGATCAGGGGAACACTGAAGCTTTCTTT | CSVEDQGNTEAFF
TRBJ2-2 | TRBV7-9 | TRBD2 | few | TGTGCCAGCAGCTCACCACAGGGAGCGGGAGTAATTGACGGGGAGCTGTTTTTT | CASSSPQGAGVIDGELFF
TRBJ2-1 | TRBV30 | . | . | TGTGCCTGGAGAACTAGAGGCAATGAGCAGTTCTTC | CAWRTRGNEQFF
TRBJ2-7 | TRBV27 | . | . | TGTGCCAGCAGTTTAGGGCAGGGCGGATACGAGCAGTACTTC | CASSLGQGGYEQYF
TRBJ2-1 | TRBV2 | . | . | TGTGCCAGCAGTGAAATACCCCCCCGAGAAGATGAGCAGTTCTTC | CASSEIPPREDEQFF
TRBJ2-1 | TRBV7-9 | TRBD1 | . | TGTGCCAGCAGCAACCGACAGGGTTCCTACAATGAGCAGTTCTTC | CASSNRQGSYNEQFF
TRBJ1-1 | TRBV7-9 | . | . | TGTGCCAGCCTAAAGAAGGCGAACGGGGAGAACACTGAAGCTTTCTTT | CASLKKANGENTEAFF
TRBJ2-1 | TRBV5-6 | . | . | TGTGCCAGCAGCCGAGAGGGCCTCCTCTACAATGAGCAGTTCTTC | CASSREGLLYNEQFF
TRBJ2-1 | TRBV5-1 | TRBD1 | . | TGCGCCAGCCCGAGTCAGGGGGAATTTAGCTCCTACAATGAGCAGTTCTTC | CASPSQGEFSSYNEQFF
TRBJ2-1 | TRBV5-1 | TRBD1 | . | TGCGCCAGCAGCTCAAGTAAGGTGGACAGGGTTTACCTCAATGAGCAGTTCTTC | CASSSSKVDRVYLNEQFF
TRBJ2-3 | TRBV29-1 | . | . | TGCAGCCTAGGTGGTTCCCCCGCTAGCGCTAGCACAGATACGCAGTATTTT | CSLGGSPASASTDTQYF
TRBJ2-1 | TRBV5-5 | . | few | TGTGCCAGCAGCAGTTACAATGAGCAGTTCTTC | CASSSYNEQFF
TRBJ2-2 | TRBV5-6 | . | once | TGTGCCAGCAGCTTGGTTCCCGGGGAGCTGTTTTTT | CASSLVPGELFF
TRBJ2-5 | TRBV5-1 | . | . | TGCGCCAGCAGCTCCTTCCCGGGGGAGACCCAGTACTTC | CASSSFPGETQYF
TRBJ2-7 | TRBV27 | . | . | TGTGCCAGCAGCGTGACCAACTCCTACGAGCAGTACTTC | CASSVTNSYEQYF
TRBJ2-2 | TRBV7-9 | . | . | TGTGCCAGCGGACAGCACACCGGGGAGCTGTTTTTT | CASGQHTGELFF
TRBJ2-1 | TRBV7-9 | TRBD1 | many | TGTGCCAGCAGCCTAGGGGGCGCAGGGTACTACAATGAGCAGTTCTTC | CASSLGGAGYYNEQFF
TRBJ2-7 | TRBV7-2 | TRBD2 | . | TGTGCCAGCAGCTCAACACTAGCGGGACCTACCTACGAGCAGTACTTC | CASSSTLAGPTYEQYF